This TCR beta chain is drawn from a study of shared clonotypes between healthy human individuals. Broader study findings: Generally, naive subsets (rather than memory subsets) showed larger estimated richness.

On this clone: What it binds is unknown.

All the donors were Caucasian adults who lived in Nashville, Tennessee. Sequencing was performed with immunoSEQ multiplex PCR; in TCRdb, only in-frame clones are kept and a portion is missing. The sample comprises 850,000 to 1,200,000 clones, approximately 76% of which are singletons, and about 1.4% rests with the top ten. The CDR3 has 16 amino acids. The germline V gene has CDR1 KGHSH and CDR2 LQKENI. Trimming left V 3 bases short and J 8 bases short, with 22 bases between. The sequence was obtained from a man between 18 and 35 years old in good health. The source material was memory CD4+ T cells sorted from blood. Described subset: CD45RA-negative fraction. This chain uses TRBV18 with TRBJ1-2; maybe TRBD1 (5 bases). The DNA for the CDR3 is TGTGCCAGCTCACCCAACGAGCGGGGGAGGAGAGGAGGCTACACCTTC. Translation gives CASSPNERGRRGGYTF.